This entry features one T cell receptor (beta chain) sequence. Its antigen is not identified. These data are taken from a study of T cell responses to AZD1222 COVID-19 vaccine. This CDR3 contains 15 residues. Unmatched junction bases numbered 5, after V lost 4 bases and J lost 8 bases. Per germline, CDR1 SGDLS and CDR2 YYNGEE. Study-wide results and limits: Rises in breadth and depth of Spike-specific TCRs came after two AZD1222 doses. Scientists sampled the repertoires only once the peak T cell response had passed. Females outnumbered males among donors, who were mostly white British; clonal diversity was possibly underestimated.

TCRdb's table, derived via immunoSEQ multiplex PCR, lists solely in-frame clones and lacks some. The repertoire includes about 140,000 clones, about 90% of them detected once, and 7.5% to 9.5% sits in the top ten. The V and J genes are TRBV9 and TRBJ2-1, with 14 positions matching TRBD2. The input for sequencing was peripheral blood, taken 28 days after the second dose of the MenACWY control vaccine. The source is an adult who received the MenACWY meningococcal vaccine as a control. The CDR3 DNA sequence: TGTGCCAGCAGCTCGACTAGCGGGAGGGCGGATGAGCAGTTCTTC. It translates to CASSSTSGRADEQFF.